This TCR beta chain was sequenced during a study of T cells in Graves' hyperthyroidism and ophthalmopathy. PBMCs were collected from an approximately 9 ml volume of fresh peripheral blood. This clonotype was seen once. Its antigen is still unknown. From RNA transcripts, TCR beta CDR3 regions were amplified. RT-PCR in the first round (using the HTBI primer set) targeted the TCR CDR3. TCRdb recomputed calls from the multiplex PCR reads with MiXCR, one row per CDR3 protein. This sample has about half a million distinct CDR3 sequences, with around 22% found just once. Study outcomes and limitations: Among clonotypes expanded in thyroid above 0.001, most were also found in blood.

Germline trimming cut 5 bases from V and 2 bases from J; bases unmatched to any gene: 8. Germline CDR1 is MDHEN and CDR2 is SYDVKM. This CDR3 has 15 residues. The TCR originated in a woman in her thirties with Graves' ophthalmopathy. The rearrangement joins TRBV28 to TRBJ2-7; TRBD1 agrees at 8 bases. The sequencing sample was made of blood. The CDR3 region is CASSTPTTGAYEQYF. CDR3 bases: TGTGCCAGCAGTACACCCACGACAGGGGCCTACGAGCAGTACTTC.